Each of the 30 T cell receptor beta chains below was sequenced from the same sample in a study of cytomegalovirus exposure and HLA in healthy donors. The data were produced by immunoSEQ multiplex PCR, yet TCRdb's version contains in-frame clones alone and is incomplete. The sample has roughly 98,000 clones, approximately 84% seen once. The sample consisted of PBMCs. Receptors originate from a man younger than 35 in good health and CMV-seropositive.

This chain connects TRBV27 to TRBJ2-3; a possible D gene is TRBD2 (5 bases). V gave up 5 bases and J gave up 2 bases, with 14 bases separating them. Germline assignment: CDR1 MNHEY and CDR2 SMNVEV (reference sequence). The CDR3 covers 15 residues. This chain's CDR3 is CASSGVARNTDTQYF. CDR3 DNA: TGTGCCAGCAGTGGGGTAGCGAGAAACACAGATACGCAGTATTTT.

The chain is built from TRBV18 and TRBJ2-3, with TRBD2 identical over 13 bases. Losses at the gene ends were 5 bases for V and 6 bases for J; bases not matched to a gene: 8. The germline V gene has CDR1 KGHSH and CDR2 LQKENI. The CDR3 has 16 amino acids. The CDR3 sequence is CASSSGLAGATDTQYF. CDR3 coding DNA: TGTGCCAGCTCATCCGGACTAGCGGGAGCAACGGATACGCAGTATTTT. Filled out from reference TRBV18 and TRBJ2-3, the complete variable domain reads NAGVMQNPRHLVRRRGQEARLRCSPMKGHSHVYWYRQLPEEGLKFMVYLQKENIIDESGMPKERFSAEFPKEGPSILRIQQVVRGDSAAYFCASSSGLAGATDTQYFGPGTRLTVL.

This chain connects TRBV7-9 to TRBJ2-1; tentatively, D is TRBD1 (5 bases). Trimming stripped 7 bases from V and 9 bases from J, with 16 bases between. Germline assignment: CDR1 SEHNR and CDR2 FQNEAQ (reference sequence). This CDR3 has 13 amino acids. The DNA for the CDR3 is TGTGCCAGCAACTTTCAGGGTGGGGTTGAGCAGTTCTTC. Translated: CASNFQGGVEQFF.

The chain couples TRBV27 to TRBJ2-7; 8 bases fit TRBD2. The CDR3 is 14 residues long. CDR1 is MNHEY and CDR2 is SMNVEV in the germline V gene (reference sequence). The trim removed 8 bases at V and 7 bases at J, leaving 13 bases unmatched. The CDR3 reads CASRQAGAYIEQYF. The CDR3 nucleotides read TGTGCCAGCCGACAAGCGGGAGCCTACATAGAGCAGTACTTC.

This rearrangement joins TRBV6-9 to TRBJ2-7; D gene uncertain. Germline CDR1 and CDR2: MNHGY and SVAAGI. V was trimmed by 4 bases and J by 9 bases, leaving 13 bases between them. The CDR3 is 12 residues long. CDR3 protein: CASSSRSRSQYF. CDR3 nucleotides: TGTGCCAGCAGTTCCCGTTCTAGATCGCAGTACTTC.

CDR3 region: CASSAPQVAGGYTDTQYF. The CDR3 DNA is TGTGCCAGCAGCGCTCCCCAGGTAGCGGGGGGCTACACAGATACGCAGTATTTT. The chain joins TRBV9 to TRBJ2-3; 10 bases align to TRBD2. The CDR3 is made up of 18 amino acids. The germline V gene encodes CDR1 SGDLS and CDR2 YYNGEE. The J segment lost 2 bases and the V segment lost 3 bases, leaving 12 bases of the junction unmatched.

The J gene is TRBJ2-1, the V gene TRBV5-6; 8 bases map to TRBD2. In germline, CDR1 is SGHDT, CDR2 YYEEEE. Unmatched junction bases numbered 3, after V lost 3 bases and J lost 10 bases. CDR3 length: 12 amino acids. The CDR3 loop reads CASSSTSGEQFF. The CDR3 coding sequence is TGTGCCAGCAGCTCAACTAGCGGAGAGCAGTTCTTC. The variable domain in full, completed from reference TRBV5-6 and TRBJ2-1, reads DAGVTQSPTHLIKTRGQQVTLRCSPKSGHDTVSWYQQALGQGPQFIFQYYEEEERQRGNFPDRFSGHQFPNYSSELNVNALLLGDSALYLCASSSTSGEQFFGPGTRLTVL.

The rearrangement joins TRBV6-6 to TRBJ2-5, with TRBD1 as a possible D gene (5 bases). Germline values: CDR1 MNHNY, CDR2 SVGAGI (reference sequence). This CDR3 has 14 residues. V lost 4 bases and J 1 base, leaving 10 bases between the germline ends. CDR3 coding DNA: TGTGCCAGCAGTTTCAGACAGTCCCAAGAGACCCAGTACTTC. The encoded protein is CASSFRQSQETQYF.

V and J are TRBV27 and TRBJ2-7, with D unresolved. The CDR3 has 13 residues. From germline, CDR1 is MNHEY and CDR2 SMNVEV (reference sequence). The V end lost 6 bases, the J end lost 3 bases, and 12 bases lay between the germline ends. CDR3 DNA: TGTGCCAGCAGCCCCCCCCCGGGCTACGAGCAGTACTTC. Residues: CASSPPPGYEQYF.

The chain employs TRBV15 and TRBJ1-6; TRBD1 might be the D (6 bases). Deletions cut 8 bases from V and 4 bases from J, with 12 bases between. The germline V gene encodes CDR1 LNHNV and CDR2 YYDKDF (reference sequence). This CDR3 has 14 amino acids. The CDR3, as DNA: TGTGCCACCGAACAGGGCACGTATAATTCACCCCTCCACTTT. This sequence encodes CATEQGTYNSPLHF.

The rearrangement links TRBV2 to TRBJ2-5; TRBD1 might be the D (6 bases). The CDR3 spans 13 residues. The germline gives CDR1 SNHLY, CDR2 FYNNEI. V was shortened by 3 bases and J by 3 bases, with 8 bases between the two germline ends. In nucleotides, the CDR3 is TGTGCCAGCAGTGAGGACAGTAAAGAGACCCAGTACTTC. It codes for CASSEDSKETQYF.

This clone was observed a few times. The CDR3 reads CASSLDWSSDEQFF. The CDR3, as DNA: TGCGCCAGCAGCTTGGACTGGTCTAGCGATGAGCAGTTCTTC. V is TRBV5-1 and J is TRBJ2-1, with a weak D call TRBD2 (6 bases). Germline V CDR1 and CDR2: SGHRS, YFSETQ. This CDR3 has 14 residues. Trimming shortened V by 0 bases and J by 8 bases, and 12 bases separated the two germline ends. The full variable domain, rest sourced from reference TRBV5-1 and TRBJ2-1, is KAGVTQTPRYLIKTRGQQVTLSCSPISGHRSVSWYQQTPGQGLQFLFEYFSETQRNKGNFPGRFSGRQFSNSRSEMNVSTLELGDSALYLCASSLDWSSDEQFFGPGTRLTVL.

The chain combines TRBV7-2 with TRBJ1-2, with D possibly being TRBD1 (6 bases). CDR3 length equals 15 residues. Between the trimmed V and J ends, which lost 1 base and 8 bases, there was a span of 17 bases. Germline V gene data show CDR1 as SGHTA and CDR2 as FQGNSA. DNA of the CDR3: TGTGCCAGCAGCTTAGGTTTGACGGGGGGCGAAGGCTACACCTTC. Protein: CASSLGLTGGEGYTF.

In this sample, this clone turned up once. V and J are TRBV28 and TRBJ2-5; 8 bases are shared with TRBD2. After removal of 5 bases from V and 10 bases from J, the junction contained 3 bases not matched to a gene. Germline CDR1 reads MDHEN; CDR2 reads SYDVKM. CDR3 length: 11 residues. This chain's CDR3 is CASSRAGGQYF. CDR3 nucleotides: TGTGCCAGCAGTCGGGCGGGAGGCCAGTACTTC.

The chain has TRBV28 and TRBJ1-1; the match to TRBD1 covers 8 bases. CDR1 and CDR2 (germline): MDHEN, SYDVKM. This CDR3 has 21 amino acids. V shed 0 bases and J 5 bases; nucleotides not matched to a gene: 23. The CDR3 nucleotides are TGTGCCAGCAGTTTATGGGCCAGGGGGCGGGAAAATCCGACAATGAGGACTGAAGCTTTCTTT. Its protein is CASSLWARGRENPTMRTEAFF.

The V call is TRBV28, the J call TRBJ2-3; TRBD2 is a possible D gene (6 bases). The CDR3 has 15 residues. The germline V and J ends were trimmed by 6 bases and 2 bases, with 15 bases remaining between them. The germline CDR1 and CDR2 sequences are MDHEN and SYDVKM. The CDR3 nucleotides read TGTGCCAGCAGACCCGGGTGGGGGGACACAGATACGCAGTATTTT. This codes for CASRPGWGDTDTQYF.

The count of this clone is one. V gene TRBV5-4 combines with J gene TRBJ1-3; D is unclear. With 0 bases removed from V and 0 bases from J, the gap between germline ends came to 13 bases. Germline-derived CDR1 and CDR2 are SGHNT and YYREEE (reference sequence). This CDR3 has 17 amino acids. The CDR3 DNA reads as TGTGCCAGCAGCTTGGGAGGTGGCTTTAACTCTGGAAACACCATATATTTT. Translation gives CASSLGGGFNSGNTIYF.

The V call is TRBV18, the J call TRBJ2-1; 9 positions agree with TRBD2. With 4 bases clipped from V and 6 bases from J, the junction kept 7 bases outside the gene matches. In germline, CDR1 is KGHSH, CDR2 LQKENI. This CDR3 is built from 15 residues. In DNA form, the CDR3 reads TGTGCCAGCTCACTGCCCGGGACTAGCACCAATGAGCAGTTCTTC. It is translated as CASSLPGTSTNEQFF.

CDR3 in amino acids: CASSPGLIFPDTQYF. DNA for the CDR3: TGTGCCAGCAGCCCAGGACTAATATTCCCAGATACGCAGTATTTT. The V and J genes are TRBV11-3 and TRBJ2-3, with D possibly matching TRBD2 (6 bases). From germline, CDR1 is SGHNT and CDR2 YENEEA. The length of the CDR3 is 15 residues. Trimming took off 5 bases at V and 4 bases at J, with 16 bases between the two ends.

The chain links TRBV5-1 to TRBJ2-5; D ambiguous. This CDR3 spans 12 amino acids. The V and J ends lost 4 bases and 1 base respectively, with 5 bases between them. Germline V gives CDR1 SGHRS, CDR2 YFSETQ. The CDR3 loop reads CASSTSQETQYF. CDR3 bases: TGCGCCAGCAGCACAAGCCAAGAGACCCAGTACTTC.

The CDR3 loop reads CASSSNSGGGDEQFF. For the CDR3, the DNA is TGTGCCAGCAGTTCCAATAGCGGGGGCGGGGATGAGCAGTTCTTC. This chain uses TRBV27 with TRBJ2-1; 9 bases line up with TRBD2. After removal of 4 bases from V and 8 bases from J, the junction contained 9 bases not matched to a gene. Germline V gives CDR1 MNHEY, CDR2 SMNVEV (reference sequence). CDR3 length: 15 amino acids.

In its sample, this clone was seen a few times. V gene TRBV15 combines with J gene TRBJ2-6; 12 bases map to TRBD1. Germline V lookup: CDR1 LNHNV, CDR2 YYDKDF (reference sequence). This CDR3 has 16 amino acids. Losses at the gene ends were 9 bases for V and 4 bases for J; bases not matched to a gene: 7. This CDR3 is CATKRDRGLGANVLTF. The CDR3 DNA sequence: TGTGCCACTAAACGGGACAGGGGGCTGGGGGCCAACGTCCTGACTTTC.

The chain recombines TRBV6-6 with TRBJ2-1, with a tentative D call TRBD1 (5 bases). V gave up 0 bases and J gave up 6 bases, with 9 bases separating them. CDR3 length: 14 amino acids. CDR1 is MNHNY, CDR2 SVGAGI, per germline (reference sequence). CDR3 amino acids: CASSYSAGPNEQFF. The CDR3 DNA follows: TGTGCCAGCAGTTACTCGGCAGGGCCCAATGAGCAGTTCTTC.

This chain links TRBV4-3 with TRBJ2-7, with TRBD1 matching over 9 bases. The J segment lost 0 bases and the V segment lost 4 bases, leaving 4 bases of the junction unmatched. CDR3 length: 15 residues. The germline V gene has CDR1 LGHNA and CDR2 YSLEER. In nucleotides, the CDR3 is TGCGCCAGCAGCCCGGACAGGGGTCCCTCCTACGAGCAGTACTTC. Its protein product is CASSPDRGPSYEQYF.

The J gene is TRBJ2-3, the V gene TRBV28; 12 nucleotides match TRBD2. CDR3 length equals 14 residues. V shed 6 bases and J 6 bases; nucleotides not matched to a gene: 4. Germline lookup yields CDR1 MDHEN and CDR2 SYDVKM. For the CDR3, the DNA is TGTGCCAGCAGACCAGGGACTAGCGGGGATACGCAGTATTTT. It specifies CASRPGTSGDTQYF. Looking up the rest from reference TRBV28 and TRBJ2-3 gives the full variable domain: DVKVTQSSRYLVKRTGEKVFLECVQDMDHENMFWYRQDPGLGLRLIYFSYDVKMKEKGDIPEGYSVSREKKERFSLILESASTNQTSMYLCASRPGTSGDTQYFGPGTRLTVL.

The chain uses TRBV9 and TRBJ2-7; D unresolved. This CDR3 region has 19 residues. Germline V gene sequence: CDR1 SGDLS, CDR2 YYNGEE. Trimming took off 0 bases at V and 0 bases at J, with 22 bases between the two ends. CDR3 protein: CASSVGDSQSESHSYEQYF. The DNA of the CDR3 is TGTGCCAGCAGCGTAGGTGATAGCCAGTCCGAGTCGCACTCCTACGAGCAGTACTTC.

The chain employs TRBV10-1 and TRBJ1-4, with 11 bases identical to TRBD1. The germline CDR1 and CDR2 sequences are WNHNN and SYGVQD (reference sequence). V was clipped by 6 bases and J by 8 bases; unmatched bases: 5. This CDR3 is 14 amino acids long. The CDR3 nucleotides read TGCGCCAGCAGAACCGGGACAGGGGGAGAAAAACTGTTTTTT. Protein sequence: CASRTGTGGEKLFF.

This clone was recorded once. The rearrangement joins TRBV29-1 to TRBJ2-7; 10 nucleotides match TRBD1. CDR1 is SQVTM and CDR2 is ANQGSEA in the germline V gene. The CDR3 spans 13 residues. With V trimmed by 6 bases and J by 6 bases, 8 bases remained unmatched. For the CDR3, the DNA is TGCAGCGTCCTGACAGGGGGCCGCGGCGAGCAGTACTTC. Protein product: CSVLTGGRGEQYF.

The chain carries TRBV7-2 and TRBJ2-7; 7 bases fit TRBD2. Germline CDR1 and CDR2: SGHTA and FQGNSA. J gave up 6 bases and V 1 base, and 12 bases lay outside the gene matches. The length of the CDR3 is 16 residues. The DNA of the CDR3 is TGTGCCAGCAGCTTAGGAGGTGGATGGGGGGGACTCGAGCAGTACTTC. This translates into CASSLGGGWGGLEQYF.

This clone showed up just a few times. The rearrangement links TRBV29-1 to TRBJ2-3; D gene ambiguous. The CDR3 covers 17 residues. Deletions cut 3 bases from V and 0 bases from J, with 19 bases between. The V gene's germline CDR1 is SQVTM and CDR2 ANQGSEA. This chain's CDR3 is CSVDSGYRRSSTDTQYF. The CDR3 bases are TGCAGCGTTGACTCGGGTTATCGACGTTCTAGCACAGATACGCAGTATTTT.